The 23 T cell receptor beta chains below all came from one sample that was sequenced in a study of shared T cell receptors in the human thymus. Clones were sequenced by immunoSEQ multiplex PCR, and TCRdb holds only the in-frame ones, with some missing. The profile shows 700,000 or so clones, approximately 83% of them singletons. These data were likewise used in another study, on human thymus T cells.

Material: thymocytes. All receptors derive from a girl in the first two years of life with a congenital heart defect.

The chain has TRBV12-5 and TRBJ2-2; the match to TRBD1 covers 11 bases. CDR1 is LGHNT and CDR2 is FRNRAP in the germline V gene. Trimming at V came to 6 bases and at J to 5 bases, leaving 32 bases not matched to a gene. The CDR3 is 24 amino acids. CDR3 nucleotide sequence: TGTGCTAGTGGCGCTCTTCCGGGACAGGGGGGCCCAGGGACAATACGGTTAGGTACCGGGGAGCTGTTTTTT. It specifies CASGALPGQGGPGTIRLGTGELFF.

The rearrangement joins TRBV6-5 to TRBJ1-5; D not certain. CDR1 and CDR2 from the germline V gene are MNHEY and SVGAGI. The CDR3 has 13 residues. Trimming stripped 4 bases from V and 3 bases from J, with 7 bases between. This chain's CDR3 is CASSLRVNQPQHF. CDR3 nucleotide sequence: TGTGCCAGCAGTTTGCGGGTCAATCAGCCCCAGCATTTT.

The V gene is TRBV11-2, the J gene TRBJ1-1, with D possibly TRBD1 on 6 matching bases. The CDR3 contains 17 residues. V gave up 0 bases and J gave up 1 base, with 15 bases separating them. Germline values: CDR1 SGHAT, CDR2 FQNNGV. The CDR3 is CASSLEFRQVGNTEAFF. The CDR3 DNA sequence: TGTGCCAGCAGCTTAGAGTTTAGACAGGTCGGGAACACTGAAGCTTTCTTT.

Comment on this clone: In the same sample, other DNA sequences code for this CDR3. V is TRBV9 and J is TRBJ1-1; no clear D gene. The CDR3 totals 14 residues. Trimming removed 0 bases at V and 1 base at J, with 7 bases between. The germline CDR1 and CDR2 sequences are SGDLS and YYNGEE. The CDR3 loop reads CASSVGGRNTEAFF. The CDR3 nucleotides read TGTGCCAGCAGCGTAGGTGGGAGGAACACTGAAGCTTTCTTT.

This chain joins TRBV7-6 and TRBJ1-2, with 9 positions matching TRBD1. CDR3 length: 18 amino acids. With 5 bases clipped from V and 5 bases from J, the junction kept 18 bases outside the gene matches. The V gene's germline CDR1 is SGHVS and CDR2 FNYEAQ. CDR3 DNA sequence: TGTGCCAGCAGCGCTCGACAGGGGGAATATCATAGGGGGTATGGCTACACCTTC. Protein sequence: CASSARQGEYHRGYGYTF.

The V call is TRBV19, the J call TRBJ1-4, with a weak D call TRBD1 (6 bases). V was trimmed by 4 bases and J by 7 bases, leaving 13 bases between them. Looked up from germline, CDR1 is LNHDA and CDR2 is SQIVND (reference sequence). This CDR3 comprises 14 residues. The CDR3 region is CASSTGEGGEKLFF. The CDR3 bases are TGTGCCAGTAGTACCGGCGAAGGGGGTGAAAAACTGTTTTTT.

This clone has more than one count but fewer than ten. For the CDR3, the DNA is TGTGCCAGCAGTTATTCGGCCGACACCCTTTATGGCTACACCTTC. This codes for CASSYSADTLYGYTF. This chain uses TRBV6-6 with TRBJ1-2; D ambiguous. This CDR3 spans 15 amino acids. Germline-derived CDR1 and CDR2 are MNHNY and SVGAGI (reference sequence). The V gene lost 3 bases and the J gene lost 5 bases, with 16 bases spanning the gap.

The J gene is TRBJ1-2, the V gene TRBV5-1; D is possibly TRBD1 (5 bases). The length of the CDR3 is 15 residues. Trimming took 0 bases from V and 4 from J, leaving 13 bases between them. Germline V gene lookup returns CDR1 SGHRS and CDR2 YFSETQ. Here the CDR3 reads CASSLVGQRSYGYTF. The DNA of the CDR3 is TGCGCCAGCAGCTTGGTAGGACAAAGGAGCTATGGCTACACCTTC.

This clone was detected a few times. Different DNA sequences within this sample yield the same CDR3. The gene calls are TRBV19 and TRBJ2-7; TRBD1 is a possible D gene (5 bases). With 8 bases removed from V and 4 bases from J, the gap between germline ends came to 12 bases. This CDR3 is 12 amino acids long. Germline assignment: CDR1 LNHDA and CDR2 SQIVND (reference sequence). The CDR3 loop reads CASSDSSYEQYF. The CDR3 nucleotides are TGTGCCAGTTCCGACAGTTCTTACGAGCAGTACTTC.

V and J are TRBV10-1 and TRBJ1-5, with 8 bases lining up with TRBD1. Per germline, CDR1 WNHNN and CDR2 SYGVQD (reference sequence). The CDR3 length is 16 residues. DNA of the CDR3: TGCGCTCCGAAACAGGGGGACAAGGGTAGCAATCAGCCCCAGCATTTT. Translated, it gives CAPKQGDKGSNQPQHF.

The rearrangement links TRBV6-5 to TRBJ2-3; D possibly corresponds to TRBD1 (6 bases). This CDR3 comprises 15 residues. Trimming took 7 bases from V and 2 from J, leaving 16 bases between them. Germline CDR1 is MNHEY and CDR2 is SVGAGI. Written as DNA, the CDR3 is TGTGCCAGCAAGGGTCGGGACAAGTACACAGATACGCAGTATTTT. Its protein is CASKGRDKYTDTQYF.

The chain recombines TRBV5-1 with TRBJ2-5; TRBD1 aligns across 11 bases. Germline loops: CDR1 SGHRS, CDR2 YFSETQ. The junction had 7 bases not matched to a gene; V was cut back by 2 bases and J by 4 bases. The CDR3 runs to 16 residues. This CDR3 is CASSFRDRGTRETQYF. For the CDR3, the DNA is TGCGCCAGCAGCTTCCGGGACAGGGGGACCCGAGAGACCCAGTACTTC.

J is TRBJ1-5 and V is TRBV10-3, with TRBD1 matching 7 bases. Looked up from germline, CDR1 is ENHRY and CDR2 is SYGVKD. V lost 10 bases and J lost 2; bases outside the gene matches: 5. The CDR3 totals 13 residues. CDR3 sequence: CATQGDRNQPQHF. The DNA for the CDR3 is TGTGCCACCCAGGGGGATCGCAATCAGCCCCAGCATTTT.

This clone was counted between two and nine times. The chain couples TRBV5-1 to TRBJ2-5, with D maybe TRBD1 (5 bases). Germline CDR1 and CDR2: SGHRS and YFSETQ. The germline V and J ends were trimmed by 4 bases and 4 bases, with 20 bases remaining between them. CDR3 length: 16 residues. The CDR3 DNA is TGCGCCAGCAGCATCGATCGGGCAAGTAGGGGAGAGACCCAGTACTTC. This gives the protein CASSIDRASRGETQYF.

The chain recombines TRBV12-5 with TRBJ2-7; D not resolved. The ends were cut back, 1 base at V and 4 bases at J, with 14 bases in the middle. The CDR3 totals 15 residues. Germline V gene sequence: CDR1 LGHNT, CDR2 FRNRAP. CDR3 sequence: CASGLASDFLYEQYF. Written as DNA, the CDR3 is TGTGCTAGTGGTTTGGCAAGTGACTTTCTTTACGAGCAGTACTTC.

This chain uses TRBV25-1 with TRBJ1-5; no reliable D call. This CDR3 contains 14 residues. Germline values: CDR1 MGHDK, CDR2 SYGVNS. The ends were cut back, 3 bases at V and 5 bases at J, with 11 bases in the middle. For the CDR3, the DNA is TGTGCCAGCAGTGATAGCCTCTCCGATCAGCCCCAGCATTTT. Protein product: CASSDSLSDQPQHF.

This chain connects TRBV7-2 to TRBJ1-2, with D unresolved. Germline V gene sequence: CDR1 SGHTA, CDR2 FQGNSA. The CDR3 runs to 11 residues. The germline V and J ends were trimmed by 6 bases and 8 bases, with 10 bases remaining between them. The chain's CDR3 is CASSHTGGYTF. CDR3 nucleotide sequence: TGTGCCAGCAGTCATACGGGGGGCTACACCTTC.

This clone has a handful of counts. The J gene is TRBJ1-2, the V gene TRBV9; D is perhaps TRBD1 (5 bases). The CDR3 totals 14 residues. V lost 0 bases and J 6 bases, leaving 12 bases between the germline ends. CDR1 is SGDLS and CDR2 is YYNGEE in the germline V gene. Here the CDR3 DNA reads TGTGCCAGCAGCGTAGGTGGAGGGACGAATGGCTACACCTTC. It encodes CASSVGGGTNGYTF.

Only a few counts were recorded for this clone. The V call is TRBV7-3, the J call TRBJ1-2, with 8 bases that match TRBD1. The CDR3 is 13 amino acids. V lost 5 bases to trimming and J lost 8 bases; unmatched junction nucleotides: 7. Germline values: CDR1 SGHTA, CDR2 FQGTGA. The DNA of the CDR3 is TGTGCCAGCAGCCCAGGGGGCGAAGAAGGCTACACCTTC. As protein: CASSPGGEEGYTF.

The chain uses TRBV6-5 and TRBJ1-2; D is uncertain. Trimming removed 0 bases at V and 8 bases at J, with 19 bases between. The CDR3 runs to 16 residues. Germline CDR1 and CDR2: MNHEY and SVGAGI. The CDR3 spells CASSYSLGGTSIGYTF. Written as DNA, the CDR3 is TGTGCCAGCAGTTACTCTCTTGGCGGCACCAGCATCGGCTACACCTTC.

Regarding this clone: Other DNA sequences within the sample encode an identical CDR3. The J gene is TRBJ1-6, the V gene TRBV2; 10 bases are shared with TRBD1. Germline CDR1 and CDR2: SNHLY and FYNNEI. J gave up 6 bases and V 8 bases, and 4 bases lay outside the gene matches. The CDR3 spans 14 residues. The CDR3 region is CASGDRGGNSPLHF. The CDR3 nucleotides read TGTGCCAGCGGGGACAGGGGAGGTAATTCACCCCTCCACTTT.

This clone was detected a few times. In DNA, the CDR3 is TGTGCCAGCAGCCAAGATGACTACAGGGGGCGTACATATGGCTACACCTTC. Translating gives CASSQDDYRGRTYGYTF. V usage is TRBV14 and J usage is TRBJ1-2; 9 bases line up with TRBD1. Germline trimming cut 0 bases from V and 5 bases from J; bases unmatched to any gene: 10. The CDR3 runs to 17 residues. The germline V gene has CDR1 SGHDN and CDR2 FVKESK.

The chain uses TRBV19 and TRBJ1-6; D may be TRBD1 (6 bases). V lost 9 bases and J 8 bases, leaving 26 bases between the germline ends. Looked up from germline, CDR1 is LNHDA and CDR2 is SQIVND (reference sequence). CDR3 size: 17 residues. The CDR3 DNA is TGTGCCAGCGCTACCCCCTCCAGTTGGGGGCATCATTCACCCCTCCACTTT. This encodes CASATPSSWGHHSPLHF.